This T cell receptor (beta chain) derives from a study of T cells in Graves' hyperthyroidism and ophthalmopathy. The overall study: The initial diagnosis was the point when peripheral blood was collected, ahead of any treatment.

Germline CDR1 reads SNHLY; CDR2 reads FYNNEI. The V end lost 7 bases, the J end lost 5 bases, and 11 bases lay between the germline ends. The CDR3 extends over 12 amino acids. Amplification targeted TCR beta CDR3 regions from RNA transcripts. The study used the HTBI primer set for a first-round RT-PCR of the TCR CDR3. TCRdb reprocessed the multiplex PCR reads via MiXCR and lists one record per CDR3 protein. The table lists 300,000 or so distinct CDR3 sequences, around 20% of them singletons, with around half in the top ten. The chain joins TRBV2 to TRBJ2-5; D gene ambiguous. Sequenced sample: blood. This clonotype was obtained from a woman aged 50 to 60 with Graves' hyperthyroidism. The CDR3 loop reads CASIETVETQYF. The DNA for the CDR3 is TGTGCCAGCATAGAGACGGTGGAGACCCAGTACTTC.